This TCR beta chain derives from a study of post-analysis software for immune sequencing data. Study information: Clinical courses comprised relapsing-remitting, secondary progressive and progressive-relapsing multiple sclerosis. Study observations and caveats: Controls showed significantly higher normalized Chao1 diversity than did multiple sclerosis patients. TRBV segments more frequent in patients than in controls numbered roughly 5 and included TRBV5-6, TRBV5-1 and TRBV20-1.

To note about this clonotype: The target antigen is unknown.

V shed 1 base and J 6 bases; nucleotides not matched to a gene: 11. CDR1 and CDR2 from the germline V gene are SGHTA and FQGNSA. The CDR3 spans 17 residues. Presence of unique molecular identifiers characterized the TCR beta cDNA libraries. TCRdb fed the PCR reads into MiXCR, producing one record per CDR3 protein. The table lists hundreds of thousands of distinct CDR3 sequences, around 27% of them singletons, with around 0.56% in the top ten. The specimen was blood. The clonotype was recovered from a girl aged 10 to 17 with multiple sclerosis. The chain joins TRBV7-2 to TRBJ2-1; 8 nucleotides line up with TRBD1. CDR3 in DNA: TGTGCCAGCAGCTTAGATTTCTCGGACAGGGAAGGCAATGAGCAGTTCTTC. This encodes CASSLDFSDREGNEQFF.